These T cell receptor beta chains were read from a single sample in a study of beta chain features in type 1 diabetes. Method: immunoSEQ multiplex PCR; TCRdb's copy keeps in-frame clones and lacks some. Of around 450,000 clones listed, about an eighth were seen once; the top ten hold about 0.045%. The sample comprised naive CD4+ T cells from blood. The receptor source for this set is a woman aged 18-30 years in good health. CDR3s include the opening cysteine and the closing phenylalanine or tryptophan. The D gene is left open where the match is weak. Expanded clones are given a class, and other clones once, few, many or no size at all.

J gene | D gene | V gene | clone size | CDR3 DNA | CDR3 protein
TRBJ1-1 | NA | TRBV2 | few | TGTGCCGGGGAAGGACAGTGGAACACTGAAGCTTTCTTT | CAGEGQWNTEAFF
TRBJ2-1 | NA | TRBV18 | many | TGTGCCAGCTCACCACGTTACGATGAGCAGTTCTTC | CASSPRYDEQFF
TRBJ2-1 | TRBD2 | TRBV9 | many | TGTGCCAGCAGCGTTTCAGCGGGGGTGGCTAATGAGCAGTTCTTC | CASSVSAGVANEQFF
TRBJ2-3 | TRBD1 | TRBV4-2 | few | TGTGCCAGCAGCCAACACAGGGGGCAGAGGACAGATACGCAGTATTTT | CASSQHRGQRTDTQYF
TRBJ1-5 | NA | TRBV18 | NA | TGTGCCAGCTCACCAATTGAGGGTGGTCAGCCCCAGCATTTT | CASSPIEGGQPQHF
TRBJ1-2 | NA | TRBV28 | NA | TGTGCCAGCCAAGGCAGCGGCTACACCTTC | CASQGSGYTF
TRBJ2-7 | TRBD2 | TRBV30 | NA | TGTGCCTGGAGTGCTTTAGGGAGGGCCACCCCCTACGAGCAGTACTTC | CAWSALGRATPYEQYF
TRBJ1-5 | NA | TRBV29-1 | NA | TGCAGCGTTGTAGTCTCCCTTGGACAGCCCCAGCATTTT | CSVVVSLGQPQHF
TRBJ2-1 | NA | TRBV30 | NA | TGTGCCTGGAGTGGCCAGGGAGGAGAGACCCAGTTCTTC | CAWSGQGGETQFF
TRBJ2-1 | TRBD2 | TRBV7-2 | NA | TGTGCCAGCAGGGGACTAGCGGGAGTCAATGAGCAGTTCTTC | CASRGLAGVNEQFF
TRBJ1-2 | NA | TRBV4-2 | few | TGTGCCAGCAGCCAAGGGAGGGTGACCTTCTTTGGCTACACCTTC | CASSQGRVTFFGYTF
TRBJ2-1 | TRBD2 | TRBV5-6 | NA | TGTGCCAGCAGCTTGGGCGGGAGCGATGAGCAGTTCTTC | CASSLGGSDEQFF
TRBJ2-5 | NA | TRBV6-6 | NA | TGTGCCAGCAGTTACTCTCTAGGGTTAACGGGAGAGACCCAGTACTTC | CASSYSLGLTGETQYF
TRBJ2-7 | TRBD1 | TRBV6-5 | NA | TGTGCCAGCAGTTACTCGGGACAGTGGTATGAGCAGTACTTC | CASSYSGQWYEQYF
TRBJ2-1 | TRBD1 | TRBV4-1 | NA | TGCGCCAGCAGCCAAGGAGACAGGGTCTATCTCAATGAGCAGTTCTTC | CASSQGDRVYLNEQFF
TRBJ1-1 | NA | TRBV7-9 | few | TGTGCCAGCAGCCCGGGACCGAATAAAGCTTTCTTT | CASSPGPNKAFF
TRBJ2-5 | NA | TRBV23-1 | few | TGCGCCAGCAGAAACCCGGACAGAGGCCAAGAGACCCAGTACTTC | CASRNPDRGQETQYF
TRBJ2-3 | TRBD2 | TRBV7-3 | few | TGTGCCAGCAGCCCGTACCCGGGACTAGCGGGCACAGATACGCAGTATTTT | CASSPYPGLAGTDTQYF
TRBJ2-5 | NA | TRBV13 | NA | TGTGCCAGCAGCCCCACGGCTCTCGGGCGGGCAGAGACCCAGTACTTC | CASSPTALGRAETQYF
TRBJ2-1 | NA | TRBV7-2 | NA | TGTGCCAGCAGCCCCCTTCGGGGAGAGCAGTTCTTC | CASSPLRGEQFF
TRBJ2-1 | TRBD1 | TRBV7-8 | NA | TGTGCCAGCAGCCCCGAGAGGACAGGGATCAATGAGCAGTTCTTC | CASSPERTGINEQFF
TRBJ1-2 | TRBD1 | TRBV7-8 | few | TGTGCCAGCAGTACTAGGGACAGGTCTTTTGGCTACACCTTC | CASSTRDRSFGYTF
TRBJ2-4 | TRBD1 | TRBV4-1 | NA | TGCGCCAGCAGCCAAGCGTTCGGACAGGCCGGCGTTAAGTACTTC | CASSQAFGQAGVKYF
TRBJ1-1 | NA | TRBV2 | once | TGTGCCAGCGACAGAAGAAACACTGAAGCTTTCTTT | CASDRRNTEAFF
TRBJ2-6 | NA | TRBV5-1 | few | TGCGCCAGCAGCTCTACCTCTGGGGCCAACGTCCTGACTTTC | CASSSTSGANVLTF
TRBJ1-2 | NA | TRBV29-1 | few | TGCAGCGTTGAAGGTGGGCTTTACCCGTATGGCTACACCTTC | CSVEGGLYPYGYTF
TRBJ2-3 | TRBD1 | TRBV9 | NA | TGTGCCAGCAGCGTAGGACAGGGTTGGACAGATACGCAGTATTTT | CASSVGQGWTDTQYF
TRBJ1-5 | TRBD1 | TRBV7-8 | NA | TGTGCCAGCAGCTTAGCTGGGACAGGGTTCGGTCAGCCCCAGCATTTT | CASSLAGTGFGQPQHF
TRBJ2-5 | TRBD1 | TRBV14 | few | TGTGCCAGCAGCCAAGATCTGGGGACGAGGACAGGGGGACAGACCCAGTACTTC | CASSQDLGTRTGGQTQYF
TRBJ2-5 | TRBD1 | TRBV4-3 | NA | TGCGCCAGCAGCCATACAGGGGGCGGTCTTGAGACCCAGTACTTC | CASSHTGGGLETQYF
TRBJ2-2 | NA | TRBV29-1 | few | TGCAGCGTTCCCAATAGCGAGGCCGGGGAGCTGTTTTTT | CSVPNSEAGELFF
TRBJ1-3 | NA | TRBV4-3 | few | TGCGCCAGCAGCCGAGACGGAGACTCTGGAAACACCATATATTTT | CASSRDGDSGNTIYF
TRBJ1-5 | NA | TRBV28 | few | TGTGCCAGCAGTTCCCCGTCACTTGGTCAGCCCCAGCATTTT | CASSSPSLGQPQHF
TRBJ2-1 | NA | TRBV6-4 | few | TGTGCCAGCAGTCCCGGGACGGGCTCCTACAATGAGCAGTTCTTC | CASSPGTGSYNEQFF
TRBJ2-1 | NA | TRBV7-2 | NA | TGTGCCAGCAGAAAAGTGGGGCAGCATGAGCAGTTCTTC | CASRKVGQHEQFF
TRBJ2-5 | TRBD2 | TRBV6-5 | NA | TGTGCCAGCAGTTACTCACTAGCGGGGTACCAAGAGACCCAGTACTTC | CASSYSLAGYQETQYF
TRBJ1-5 | NA | TRBV7-2 | once | TGTGCCAGCAGCAATCCGGACGGTAAGCCCCAGCATTTT | CASSNPDGKPQHF
TRBJ2-3 | TRBD1 | TRBV5-1 | NA | TGCGCCAGCAGCTTTTCTACAGGGGACACGCAGTATTTT | CASSFSTGDTQYF
TRBJ2-2 | NA | TRBV4-2 | few | TGTGCCAGCAGCCAAGGCCGAGCGGGCGCGAACACCGGGGAGCTGTTTTTT | CASSQGRAGANTGELFF
TRBJ2-3 | NA | TRBV21-1 | few | TGTGCCAGCAGCCGGACACAGCACAGCCCTAAGGCAGATACGCAGTATTTT | CASSRTQHSPKADTQYF
TRBJ1-1 | NA | TRBV18 | few | TGTGCCAGCTCATGGCTAGGGGACCCAGCCACTGAAGCTTTCTTT | CASSWLGDPATEAFF
TRBJ2-5 | NA | TRBV7-2 | NA | TGTGCCAGCAGCTTTATCGGAGGTTACCAAGAGACCCAGTACTTC | CASSFIGGYQETQYF
TRBJ2-5 | TRBD2 | TRBV27 | NA | TGTGCCAGCAGTGGATCGGGACTAGACCAAGAGACCCAGTACTTC | CASSGSGLDQETQYF
TRBJ2-5 | NA | TRBV28 | few | TGTGCCAGCAGTTTGTGGCAGACTGTAGAGACCCAGTACTTC | CASSLWQTVETQYF